This entry concerns a single TCR beta chain. Germline CDR1 LGHDT, CDR2 YNNKEL (reference sequence). The CDR3 extends over 18 amino acids. The V segment lost 5 bases and the J segment 2 bases; nucleotides outside the gene matches: 9. The data are from a study of blood T cell repertoires in COVID-19. Looking at the study overall: The analysed material was cDNA or gDNA that came from T cells, B-cell-depleted T cells, or PBMCs.

Under the authors' procedure: Estimated nucleated cell counts came from reference gene primer amplification. TCRdb's table, derived via immunoSEQ multiplex PCR, lists solely in-frame clones and lacks some. For V, J and clone size, that table is used; D and trimming come from the DNA. There are about 300,000 clones in the sample; 85% to 90% occur only once, and over 5% lies in the top ten. J is TRBJ2-3 and V is TRBV3-1 (or the pseudogene TRBV3-2); 14 bases agree with TRBD2. Sequencing was performed on peripheral blood. This TCR came from a woman aged 50 to 65 with COVID-19, enrolled during active disease. The CDR3 DNA follows: TGTGCCAGCAGCTTACTCGGGACTAGCGGGAGTTCCACAGATACGCAGTATTTT. It encodes CASSLLGTSGSSTDTQYF.